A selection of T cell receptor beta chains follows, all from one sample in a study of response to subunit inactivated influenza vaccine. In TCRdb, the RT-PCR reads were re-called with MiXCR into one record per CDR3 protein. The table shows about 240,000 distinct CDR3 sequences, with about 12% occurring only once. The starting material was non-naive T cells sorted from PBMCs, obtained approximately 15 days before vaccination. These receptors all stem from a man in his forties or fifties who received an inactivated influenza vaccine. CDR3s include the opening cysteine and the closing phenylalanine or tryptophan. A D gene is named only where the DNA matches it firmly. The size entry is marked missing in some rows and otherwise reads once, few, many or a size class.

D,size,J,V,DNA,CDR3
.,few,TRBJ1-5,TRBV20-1,TGCAGTGCTAGTTGGGGGACAATCAGCCAGCCCCAGCATTTT,CSASWGTISQPQHF
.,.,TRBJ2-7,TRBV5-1,TGCGCCAGCAGCTTACAGGGTGTTAGCGAGCAGTACTTC,CASSLQGVSEQYF
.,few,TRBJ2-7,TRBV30,TGTGCCTGGAGTGTCGCGGACGTCCGGTACTTC,CAWSVADVRYF
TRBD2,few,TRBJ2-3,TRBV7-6,TGTGCCAGCAGCCTGGGGGGGACCCCATTTAATACGCAGTATTTT,CASSLGGTPFNTQYF
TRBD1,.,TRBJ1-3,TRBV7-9,TGTGCCAGCAGACAGGGGGAAGTAACTGGAAACACCATATATTTT,CASRQGEVTGNTIYF
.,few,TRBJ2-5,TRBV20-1,TGCAGTGCTAGAGCGGAGGGGACAGAGACCCAGTACTTC,CSARAEGTETQYF
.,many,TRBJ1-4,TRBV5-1,TGCGCCAGCAGCCCCCGAGGACTCGGCGAAAAACTGTTTTTT,CASSPRGLGEKLFF
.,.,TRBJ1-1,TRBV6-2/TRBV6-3,TGTGCCAGCAGTGACCCACAGGGATCGAACACTGAAGCTTTCTTT,CASSDPQGSNTEAFF
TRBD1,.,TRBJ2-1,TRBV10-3,TGTGCCATCAGTGAGTCGGGGGGGACAGGGGTATACAATGAGCAGTTCTTC,CAISESGGTGVYNEQFF
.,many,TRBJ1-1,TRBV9,TGTGCCAGCAGCCCAGGAACTGAAGCTTTCTTT,CASSPGTEAFF
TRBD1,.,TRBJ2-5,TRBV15,TGTGCCACCAGCAGAGATCCGGGACAGGGGGTTGTGACCCAGTACTTC,CATSRDPGQGVVTQYF
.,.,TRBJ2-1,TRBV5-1,TGCGCCAGCAGCACGGGACCATACAATGAGCAGTTCTTC,CASSTGPYNEQFF
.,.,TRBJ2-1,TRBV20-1,TGCAGTGCTAGTGACCTGCTGGGGGGTAACAATGAGCAGTTCTTC,CSASDLLGGNNEQFF
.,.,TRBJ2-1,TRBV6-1,TGTGCCTCCAGAAAAACAGGGTCCTACAATGAGCAGTTCTTC,CASRKTGSYNEQFF
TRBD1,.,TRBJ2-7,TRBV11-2,TGTGCCAGCAGCTCCCAACACAGGGGGCGGTGGGCTAGAATTGGCTACGAGCAGTACTTC,CASSSQHRGRWARIGYEQYF
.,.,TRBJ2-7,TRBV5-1,TGCGCCAGCAGCTTGGTAGTAGGGTCCGAGCAGTACTTC,CASSLVVGSEQYF
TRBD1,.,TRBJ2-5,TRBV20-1,TGCAGTGCTCACACCAGGGACAGGGGGCACCAAGAGACCCAGTACTTC,CSAHTRDRGHQETQYF
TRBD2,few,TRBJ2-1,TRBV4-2,TGTGCCAGCAGCCAAGATCCGGGACAGGGGACTAGCGGGGCCTACAATGAGCAGTTCTTC,CASSQDPGQGTSGAYNEQFF
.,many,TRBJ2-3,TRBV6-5,TGTGCCAGCAGTTACGGACAGAGCACAGATACGCAGTATTTT,CASSYGQSTDTQYF
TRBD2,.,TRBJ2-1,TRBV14,TGTGCCAGCAGCCCGTTAGCGGGAGGTTGGAATGAGCAGTTCTTC,CASSPLAGGWNEQFF
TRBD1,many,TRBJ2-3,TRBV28,TGTGCCAGCAGTTTAAACACAGGGGGCGTAGATACGCAGTATTTT,CASSLNTGGVDTQYF
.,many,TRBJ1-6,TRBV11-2,TGTGCCAGCAGCTTAGAGGGCAGGAGTGGTTCACCCCTCCACTTT,CASSLEGRSGSPLHF